This is a list of T cell receptor beta chains from one sample in a study of prognosis after radiotherapy for stage I lung cancer. From the multiplex PCR reads, TCRdb called clonotypes with MiXCR, one entry per CDR3 protein. The sample lists 15,000 to 20,000 distinct CDR3 sequences, 50% occurring once. Sample: PBMCs, taken before or after stereotactic body radiation therapy (not recorded which). These receptors came from a donor aged 50 or older with non-small cell lung cancer. Both conserved end residues are part of each CDR3. Each record gives: J gene, V gene, D gene, clone size, CDR3 protein, CDR3 DNA. The D gene is left open where the match is weak. Size is omitted from some rows. Given values are once, few, many or a class for expanded clones.

J gene: TRBJ2-7; V gene: TRBV5-1; D gene: TRBD1; clone size: NA; CDR3 protein: CASSLGPTGESSYEQYF; CDR3 DNA: TGCGCCAGCAGCTTGGGACCCACAGGGGAGAGCTCCTACGAGCAGTACTTC
J gene: TRBJ2-7; V gene: TRBV20-1; D gene: TRBD1; clone size: many; CDR3 protein: CSAVTWTGGYEQYF; CDR3 DNA: TGCAGTGCTGTCACCTGGACAGGGGGCTACGAGCAGTACTTC
J gene: TRBJ1-5; V gene: TRBV6-1; D gene: NA; clone size: medium-sized; CDR3 protein: CASSVVGTEGQPQHF; CDR3 DNA: TGTGCCAGCAGTGTTGTCGGGACGGAAGGACAGCCCCAGCATTTT
J gene: TRBJ1-2; V gene: TRBV2; D gene: NA; clone size: many; CDR3 protein: CASSWTATMGYTF; CDR3 DNA: TGTGCCAGCAGTTGGACAGCCACGATGGGCTACACCTTC
J gene: TRBJ2-5; V gene: TRBV28; D gene: TRBD2; clone size: many; CDR3 protein: CASSLAGGPFQETQYF; CDR3 DNA: TGTGCCAGCAGTCTAGCGGGAGGGCCCTTTCAAGAGACCCAGTACTTC
J gene: TRBJ2-7; V gene: TRBV7-2; D gene: NA; clone size: NA; CDR3 protein: CASSFSLKTSYEQYF; CDR3 DNA: TGTGCCAGCAGCTTTAGCCTTAAAACGTCCTACGAGCAGTACTTC
J gene: TRBJ2-7; V gene: TRBV11-2; D gene: TRBD2; clone size: medium-sized; CDR3 protein: CASSLSYPSGESYEQYF; CDR3 DNA: TGTGCCAGCAGCTTAAGTTATCCTAGCGGGGAGTCCTACGAGCAGTACTTC
J gene: TRBJ1-5; V gene: TRBV19; D gene: NA; clone size: NA; CDR3 protein: CASTGLVGGQPQHF; CDR3 DNA: TGTGCCAGTACGGGCCTCGTGGGTGGTCAGCCCCAGCATTTT
J gene: TRBJ1-1; V gene: TRBV25-1; D gene: NA; clone size: many; CDR3 protein: CASSEGGRVNTEAFF; CDR3 DNA: TGTGCCAGCAGTGAGGGAGGCAGGGTGAACACTGAAGCTTTCTTT
J gene: TRBJ2-7; V gene: TRBV12-3/TRBV12-4; D gene: NA; clone size: many; CDR3 protein: CASSLGVTGRYNNEQYF; CDR3 DNA: TGTGCCAGCAGTTTAGGAGTGACAGGTCGGTATAACAACGAGCAGTACTTC
J gene: TRBJ2-5; V gene: TRBV6-1; D gene: NA; clone size: many; CDR3 protein: CASRRGGEETQYF; CDR3 DNA: TGTGCCAGCCGACGGGGCGGGGAGGAGACCCAGTACTTC